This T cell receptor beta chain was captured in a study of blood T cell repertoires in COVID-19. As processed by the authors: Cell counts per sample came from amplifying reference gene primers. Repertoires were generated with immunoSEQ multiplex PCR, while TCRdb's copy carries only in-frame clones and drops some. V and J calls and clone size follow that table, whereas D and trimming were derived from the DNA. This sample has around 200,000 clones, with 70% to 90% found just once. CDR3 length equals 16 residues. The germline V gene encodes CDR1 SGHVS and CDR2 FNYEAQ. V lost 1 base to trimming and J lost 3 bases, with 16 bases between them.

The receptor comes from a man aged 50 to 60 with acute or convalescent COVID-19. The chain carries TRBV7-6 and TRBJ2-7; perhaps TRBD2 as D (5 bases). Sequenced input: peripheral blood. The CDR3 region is CASSLDGPGFGYEQYF. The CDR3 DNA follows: TGTGCCAGCAGCTTAGACGGTCCGGGGTTCGGCTACGAGCAGTACTTC. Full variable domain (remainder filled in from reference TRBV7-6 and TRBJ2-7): GAGVSQSPRYKVTKRGQDVALRCDPISGHVSLYWYRQALGQGPEFLTYFNYEAQQDKSGLPNDRFSAERPEGSISTLTIQRTEQRDSAMYRCASSLDGPGFGYEQYFGPGTRLTVT.